What follows is one T cell receptor (beta chain) and its context. Its antigen is currently not known. No qualities accompany the bases; no much larger clone lies one base away. This specimen comes from a study of T cells in localized non-small cell lung cancer (TCRdb year 2020). At the level of the whole study: T cell repertoires of fewer than 250 early-stage NSCLC patients were analyzed, with tumors being compared against uninvolved tumor-adjacent lungs. The cohort consisted of 200 to 300 treatment-naive NSCLC patients whose localized lung tumors had been resected. A mean age of about 66 years was recorded for the NSCLC patients, of whom 120 to 150 were male and 100 to 110 were female. Results and caveats for the whole study, not just this receptor: A median of about 55 of the top 100 tumor clones were detected in paired uninvolved adjacent lung, and around 30 of these tumor clones were also found among the top 100 clones of the paired uninvolved adjacent lung. Because multi-region tumor sequencing was not performed, intratumor heterogeneity could not be ruled out. The highest T cell clonality was observed in uninvolved tumor-adjacent lung, where clonality exceeded that of tumor, suggesting that antigenic responses were more focused in uninvolved tumor-adjacent lung. Longer overall survival was associated with higher T cell density in blood, whereas shorter survival was associated with higher clonality in adjacent lung. Since the design was exploratory, TCR variables were selected using unadjusted p-values with no false-discovery rate correction.

TCR beta CDR3 regions were sequenced from DNA using the immunoSEQ Assay. Per the authors' processing: To compute T cell density, TCR beta template counts were normalized to usable DNA, which was estimated by amplifying housekeeping genes. Richness was estimated with the preseqR package, extrapolating to 400,000 templates for PBMC samples and 120,000 templates for tissue samples. Clonality was taken to be one minus Pielou's evenness. Differential abundance testing on productive amino-acid clonotypes, with a minimum total count of 5 and an alpha of 0.1, was used to identify tissue-enriched TCRs. Repertoire overlap between compartments was quantified with the Jaccard Index and Morisita Overlap Index. GLIPH grouped TCR beta CDR3s together with public tetramer-defined viral CDR3s, and a viral motif had to include at least three viral sequences and also show V-gene enrichment. TCRdb retrieved this table from immuneACCESS and kept in-frame rearrangements only. Not all clones are present; in checked studies, unresolved V genes account for under half, and no reason is known for the remainder. V, J and clone size reflect that table, while D and trimming were determined from the DNA. The sample data list about 15,000 clones, and over 75% of these were observed just once. 25% to 30% of the sample comes from the top ten.

At diagnosis, peripheral blood, uninvolved tumor-adjacent lung and tumor were collected and were preserved as a mix of fresh-frozen and FFPE material. For TCR repertoire profiling, blood samples were analyzed in the form of peripheral blood mononuclear cells. The germline V end is reduced by 1 base and the J end by 2 bases; junction bases left unmatched: 3. The CDR3 numbers 15 residues from cysteine through phenylalanine. Solely the CDR3 DNA is kept, with 45 bases framed from the first base. Based on the germline V gene (reference sequence), the CDR1 and CDR2 sequences are SEHNR and FQNEAQ. Here the sequenced sample was peripheral blood mononuclear cells, taken before any cancer treatment. The sequence came from a male donor aged 60 or over with stage II lung adenocarcinoma. Rearrangement joined TRBV7-9 to TRBJ2-7; 9 middle bases align to TRBD2. The nucleotide sequence is TGTGCCAGCAGCTTAGAGGGCGGGAGGGCCTACGAGCAGTACTTC. It codes for CASSLEGGRAYEQYF.